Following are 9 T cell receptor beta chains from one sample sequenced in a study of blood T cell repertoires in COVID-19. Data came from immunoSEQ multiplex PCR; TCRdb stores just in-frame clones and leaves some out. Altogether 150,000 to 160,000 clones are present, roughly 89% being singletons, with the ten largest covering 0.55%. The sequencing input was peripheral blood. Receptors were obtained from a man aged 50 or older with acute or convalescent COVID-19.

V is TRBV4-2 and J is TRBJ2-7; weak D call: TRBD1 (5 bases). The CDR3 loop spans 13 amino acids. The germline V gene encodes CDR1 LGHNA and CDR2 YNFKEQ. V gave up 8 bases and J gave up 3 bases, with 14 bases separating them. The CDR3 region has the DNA TGTGCCAGCGGGAAACGACAGAGCTACGAGCAGTACGTC. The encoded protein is CASGKRQSYEQYV.

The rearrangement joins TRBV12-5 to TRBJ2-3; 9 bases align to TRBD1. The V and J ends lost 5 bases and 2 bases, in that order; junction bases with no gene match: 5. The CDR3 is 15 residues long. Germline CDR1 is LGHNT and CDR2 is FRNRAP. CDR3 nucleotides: TGTGCTAGTGGTCCGGGACAGGGAAACACAGATACGCAGTATTTT. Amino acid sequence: CASGPGQGNTDTQYF.

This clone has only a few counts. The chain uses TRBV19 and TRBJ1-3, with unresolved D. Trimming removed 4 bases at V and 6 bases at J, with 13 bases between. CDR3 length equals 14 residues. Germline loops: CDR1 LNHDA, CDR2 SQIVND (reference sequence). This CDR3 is CASSKPPAENTIYF. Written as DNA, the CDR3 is TGTGCCAGTAGTAAACCTCCGGCGGAAAACACCATATATTTT.

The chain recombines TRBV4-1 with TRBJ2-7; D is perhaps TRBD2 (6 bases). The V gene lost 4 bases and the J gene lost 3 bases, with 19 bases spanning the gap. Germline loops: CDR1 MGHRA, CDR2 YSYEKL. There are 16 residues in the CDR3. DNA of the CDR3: TGCGCCAGCAGCCCTGAGGAGGGGACGGTAGTCTACGAGCAGTACTTC. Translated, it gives CASSPEEGTVVYEQYF.

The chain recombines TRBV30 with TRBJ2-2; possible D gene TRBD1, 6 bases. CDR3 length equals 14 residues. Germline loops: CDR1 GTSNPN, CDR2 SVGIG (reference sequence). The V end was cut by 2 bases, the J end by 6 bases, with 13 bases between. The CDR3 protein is CAWSSAGGSGELFF. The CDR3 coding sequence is TGTGCCTGGAGTTCCGCTGGGGGCTCCGGGGAGCTGTTTTTT.

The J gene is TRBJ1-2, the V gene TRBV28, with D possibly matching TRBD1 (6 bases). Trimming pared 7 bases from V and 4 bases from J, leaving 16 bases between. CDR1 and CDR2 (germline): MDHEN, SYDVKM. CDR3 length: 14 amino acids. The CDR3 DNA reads TGTGCCAGCATCCACGCCCGGGGGGCCTATGGCTACACCTTC. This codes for CASIHARGAYGYTF.

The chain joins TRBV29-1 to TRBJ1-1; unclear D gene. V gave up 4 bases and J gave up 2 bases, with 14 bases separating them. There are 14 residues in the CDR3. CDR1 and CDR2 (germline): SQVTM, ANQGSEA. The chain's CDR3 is CSVAGVRGNTEAFF. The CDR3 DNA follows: TGCAGCGTTGCAGGAGTTCGGGGTAACACTGAAGCTTTCTTT.

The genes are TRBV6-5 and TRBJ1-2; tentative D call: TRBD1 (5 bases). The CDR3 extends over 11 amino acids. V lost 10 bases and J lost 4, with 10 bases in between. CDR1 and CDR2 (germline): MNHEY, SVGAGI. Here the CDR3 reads CATQGFYGYTF. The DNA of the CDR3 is TGTGCCACTCAGGGCTTCTATGGCTACACCTTC.

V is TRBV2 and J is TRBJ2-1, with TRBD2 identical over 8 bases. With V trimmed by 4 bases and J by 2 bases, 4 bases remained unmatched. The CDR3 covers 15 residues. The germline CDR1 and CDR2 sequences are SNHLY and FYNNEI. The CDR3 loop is CASSVNSGTYNEQFF. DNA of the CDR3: TGTGCCAGCAGTGTCAATAGCGGGACCTACAATGAGCAGTTCTTC.